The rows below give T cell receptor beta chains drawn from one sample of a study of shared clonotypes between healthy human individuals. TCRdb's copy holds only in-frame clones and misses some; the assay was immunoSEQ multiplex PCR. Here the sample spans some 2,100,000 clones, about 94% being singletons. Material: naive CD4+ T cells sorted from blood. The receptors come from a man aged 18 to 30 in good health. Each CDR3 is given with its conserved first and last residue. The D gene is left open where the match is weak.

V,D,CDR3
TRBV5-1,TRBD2,CASSLSGAGLQETQYF
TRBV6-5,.,CASSLDRNYEQYF
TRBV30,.,CATQGRGFSPLHF
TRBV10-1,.,CASSEGGPKDTQYF
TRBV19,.,CASTSQSSYNSPLHF
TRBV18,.,CASSPSPSYEQYF
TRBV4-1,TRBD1,CASSQPDRRYTDTQYF
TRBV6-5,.,CASSYDGGLGEQYF
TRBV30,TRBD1,CAWTRTGSNQPQHF
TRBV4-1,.,CASKGQTNTGELFF
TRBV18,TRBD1,CASSPPYSGQGQPGELFF
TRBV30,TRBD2,CAWSATGTSRQTQYF
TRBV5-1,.,CASSLAPQGGTQYF
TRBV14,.,CASSRASGRGGDTQYF
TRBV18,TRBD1,CASSSRQGEKLFF
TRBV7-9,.,CASSLTSFPYEQYF
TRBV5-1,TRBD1,CASSLESPGGPGELFF
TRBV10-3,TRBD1,CAISGDGQENTGELFF
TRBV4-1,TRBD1,CASSQGDRDNEKLFF
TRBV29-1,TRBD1,CSVSRDRGEKLFF
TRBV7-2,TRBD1,CASSNPGQGMFEQYF
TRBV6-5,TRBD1,CASRSRRTGYYEQYF
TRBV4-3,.,CASSQEHGYGYTF
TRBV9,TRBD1,CASTSSPGQGANEQFF
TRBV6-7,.,CASSTVRDVSYEQYF
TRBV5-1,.,CASSLEGQATNEKLFF
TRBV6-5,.,CASRSGSSPAEQYF
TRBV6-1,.,CASSEAGRAEKLFF
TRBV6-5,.,CASSYGDGSYEQYF
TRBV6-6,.,CASSLDVSSYNEQFF
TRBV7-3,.,CASRLQGNTEAFF
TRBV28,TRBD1,CASSFLQDRGAVEQYF
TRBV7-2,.,CASSPREGVGNTIYF
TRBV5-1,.,CASSLWDLNTGELFF
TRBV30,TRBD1,CAWADRGNQPQHF
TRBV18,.,CASSRGAGTDTQYF
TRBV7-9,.,CASSREGGTHEQYF
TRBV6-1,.,CASSEAGYTF
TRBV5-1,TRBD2,CASSLAGGTSGTSRQSQYF
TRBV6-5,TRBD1,CASSPGQGGNQPQHF
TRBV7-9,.,CASSYDLFTEAFF
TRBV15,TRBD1,CATSRGGQGAQAAFF
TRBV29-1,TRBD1,CSAGQGLAYTF
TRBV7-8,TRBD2,CASSLGAGVQETQYF
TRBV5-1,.,CASSLASQDEQFF
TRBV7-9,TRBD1,CASSTFLGTGGFGYTF
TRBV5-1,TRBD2,CASSLVGLAGVVYNEQFF
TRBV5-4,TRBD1,CASSSSGQGAEKLFF
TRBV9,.,CASSVVGGVPTEAFF